The rows below give T cell receptor beta chains drawn from one sample of a study of OX40 agonist ivuxolimab in advanced cancers. Profiled with immunoSEQ multiplex PCR; TCRdb holds only in-frame clones, not every one. The sample includes fewer than 30,000 clones, 85% to 90% of them seen just once. The input for sequencing was CD4+ or CD8+ T cells sorted from blood, taken in a trial of the OX40 agonist ivuxolimab. Receptor source: an adult with an advanced solid tumor such as melanoma, head and neck, liver or kidney cancer. The CDR3 runs from the conserved cysteine through the conserved F or W. D genes are given only for firm matches. Expanded clones are given a class, and other clones once, few, many or no size at all.

v_call	j_call	cdr3_length	d_call	clone_size	cdr3_nt	cdr3_aa
TRBV27	TRBJ2-7	14	.	.	TGTGCCAGCAGTTTATTAGGGTCGGTCTACGAGCAGTACTTC	CASSLLGSVYEQYF
TRBV4-1	TRBJ1-2	17	.	few	TGCGCCAGCAGCCAAGATCCCTCAGGGATGGGTAGCTATGGCTACACCTTC	CASSQDPSGMGSYGYTF
TRBV4-1	TRBJ2-5	12	TRBD2	.	TGCGCCAGCAGGGGACTACAAGAGACCCAGTACTTC	CASRGLQETQYF
TRBV28	TRBJ1-1	14	.	.	TGTGCCAGCAGCCCGCAGGGTCTTCTGACTGAAGCTTTCTTT	CASSPQGLLTEAFF
TRBV4-3	TRBJ2-1	16	TRBD2	.	TGCGCCAGCAGCCAAGATCGGCTAGCGGGGGGCCCCCAGCAGTTCTTC	CASSQDRLAGGPQQFF
TRBV6-5	TRBJ1-2	14	.	.	TGTGCCAGCATCTCCCCGGGAGGACCCAATGGCTACACCTTC	CASISPGGPNGYTF
TRBV14	TRBJ1-1	12	.	.	TGTGCCAGCAGCCCGGGAGGACCTGAAGCTTTCTTT	CASSPGGPEAFF
TRBV19	TRBJ1-2	16	.	.	TGTGCCAGTAGTCCAACTACAGCTTTTTCTAACTATGGCTACACCTTC	CASSPTTAFSNYGYTF
TRBV2	TRBJ2-7	14	.	.	TGTGCCAGCAGTTTACTTAATCTATATGACGAGCAGTACTTC	CASSLLNLYDEQYF
TRBV9	TRBJ2-7	15	.	.	TGTGCCAGCAGCACCGTCTCGGGGGCGACCTACGAGCAGTACTTC	CASSTVSGATYEQYF
TRBV29-1	TRBJ2-1	12	.	once	TGCAGCGTTGAAGGCACGGGTAGTGAGCAGTTCTTC	CSVEGTGSEQFF
TRBV27	TRBJ2-7	13	.	.	TGTGCCAGCAGCTTAGGGGGGCGGTACGAGCAGTACTTC	CASSLGGRYEQYF
TRBV5-4	TRBJ2-5	16	TRBD2	few	TGTGCCAGCAGCTCGGGACTAGCGGGAGTGGGAGAGACCCAGTACTTC	CASSSGLAGVGETQYF
TRBV5-5	TRBJ1-4	17	TRBD1	.	TGTGCCAGCACCCCCACGGGCAGGGGGCATTCTAATGAAAAACTGTTTTTT	CASTPTGRGHSNEKLFF
TRBV6-6	TRBJ2-3	16	.	.	TGTGCCAGCAGTTACCTCAACCGGAACCACACAGATACGCAGTATTTT	CASSYLNRNHTDTQYF
TRBV6-4	TRBJ2-1	14	TRBD1	.	TGTGCCAGCAGCCCGGGACAGGACTACAATGAGCAGTTCTTC	CASSPGQDYNEQFF
TRBV5-1	TRBJ2-3	15	TRBD1	once	TGCGCCAGCAGCACCTTCGGACAGGGGAGTGATACGCAGTATTTT	CASSTFGQGSDTQYF
TRBV7-2	TRBJ1-6	14	.	few	TGTGCCAGCAGCCCCCCCCAGGGCAATTCACCCCTCCACTTT	CASSPPQGNSPLHF
TRBV10-2	TRBJ2-1	11	.	.	TGCGCCAGTGCTCTCTACAATGAGCAGTTCTTC	CASALYNEQFF
TRBV28	TRBJ1-2	14	.	.	TGTGCCAGCAGTCCGGTCTTGGGGCTCTATGGCTACACCTTC	CASSPVLGLYGYTF
TRBV27	TRBJ1-2	13	TRBD1	.	TGTGCCAGCTGGGACAGGGGTAACTACGGCTACACCTTC	CASWDRGNYGYTF
TRBV27	TRBJ2-7	14	TRBD1	.	TGTGCCAGCAGTTTCGGACAGGGGGCTGGCGAGCAGTACTTC	CASSFGQGAGEQYF
TRBV7-9	TRBJ1-6	14	TRBD1	.	TGTGCCAGCAGCTTAGAAGGGGGCGCTTCACCCCTCCACTTT	CASSLEGGASPLHF
TRBV7-9	TRBJ2-7	18	TRBD2	.	TGTGCCAGCAGCGCCCCGGGACTAGCGACAAGATTCGGGGACGAGCAGTACTTC	CASSAPGLATRFGDEQYF
TRBV2	TRBJ2-7	13	.	.	TGTGCCAGGGGCCCGACACCCCCCTACGAGCAGTACTTC	CARGPTPPYEQYF
TRBV4-1	TRBJ2-7	15	TRBD1	.	TGCGCCAGCAGTTTATCCGGGACAGGGGGCCATCTGCGGTACTTC	CASSLSGTGGHLRYF